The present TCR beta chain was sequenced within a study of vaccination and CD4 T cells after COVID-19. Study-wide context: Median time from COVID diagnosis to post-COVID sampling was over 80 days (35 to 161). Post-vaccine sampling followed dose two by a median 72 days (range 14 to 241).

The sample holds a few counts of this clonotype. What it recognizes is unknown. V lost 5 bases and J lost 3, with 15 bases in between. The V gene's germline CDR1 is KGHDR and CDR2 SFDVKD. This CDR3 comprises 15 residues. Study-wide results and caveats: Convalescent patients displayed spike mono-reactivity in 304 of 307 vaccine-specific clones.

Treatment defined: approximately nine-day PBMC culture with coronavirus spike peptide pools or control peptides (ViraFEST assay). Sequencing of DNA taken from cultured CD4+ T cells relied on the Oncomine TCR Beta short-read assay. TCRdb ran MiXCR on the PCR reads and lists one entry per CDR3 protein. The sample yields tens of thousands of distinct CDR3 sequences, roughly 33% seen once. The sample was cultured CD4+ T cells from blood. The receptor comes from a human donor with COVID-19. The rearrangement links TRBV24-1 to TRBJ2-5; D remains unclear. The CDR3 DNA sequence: TGTGCCACCAGTGGCAGGTTGCCCGAAAAAGAGACCCAGTACTTC. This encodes CATSGRLPEKETQYF.